Sequencing of this T cell receptor (beta chain) was carried out in a study of T cells in localized non-small cell lung cancer. Germline V CDR1 and CDR2: SGHRS, YFSETQ. The V gene end was trimmed by 2 bases and the J gene end by 10 bases; junction bases not matched to a gene: 6. The CDR3 has 14 amino acids. Assay used: immunoSEQ multiplex PCR; TCRdb lists only in-frame clones, some missing. The table includes around 8,000 clones, 93% detected once. This clonotype originated in a woman aged 35 to 69 with stage I lung adenocarcinoma. The chain joins TRBV5-1 to TRBJ2-3; 11 bases are shared with TRBD2. Sequencing was performed on peripheral blood, taken before any cancer treatment. The CDR3 loop reads CASSFGTSGFSQYF. The CDR3 nucleotides read TGCGCCAGCAGCTTCGGGACTAGCGGATTTTCGCAGTATTTT.